One sample yielded the 30 T cell receptor beta chains listed below, sequenced in a study of cytomegalovirus exposure and HLA in healthy donors. PCR amplification relied on 60 Vbeta primers (plus 13 Jbeta primers). Profiling relied on immunoSEQ multiplex PCR, and the TCRdb table lists in-frame clones only, not all of them. The sample includes roughly 120,000 clones, roughly 14% of them seen just once. The sample was PBMCs. The receptors here all came from a young woman in good health and CMV-seronegative.

This clone has just a few counts. The chain uses TRBV5-5 and TRBJ2-5, with 12 bases identical to TRBD2. Germline lookup yields CDR1 SGHKS and CDR2 YYEKEE (reference sequence). The V and J ends lost 4 bases and 9 bases, in that order; junction bases with no gene match: 7. The CDR3 sequence is 14 residues long. CDR3 in DNA: TGTGCCAGCAGCACGACTAGCGGGGGAACGGCCCAGTACTTC. This sequence encodes CASSTTSGGTAQYF.

The chain couples TRBV5-4 to TRBJ2-5; D is unclear. Germline V gene lookup returns CDR1 SGHNT and CDR2 YYREEE (reference sequence). V dropped 0 bases and J dropped 5 bases, with 8 bases sitting between them. The CDR3 sequence is 13 residues long. The CDR3 DNA follows: TGTGCCAGCAGCTTGGCGATCGGGGAGACCCAGTACTTC. This translates into CASSLAIGETQYF.

This clone was found a few times. This sequence joins TRBV5-1 and TRBJ1-1, with 7 bases lining up with TRBD1. V lost 4 bases to trimming and J lost 3 bases; unmatched junction nucleotides: 3. CDR1 and CDR2 from the germline V gene are SGHRS and YFSETQ. The CDR3 is 13 amino acids. The CDR3 region is CASSNQGDTEAFF. The CDR3, as DNA: TGCGCCAGCAGCAACCAGGGGGACACTGAAGCTTTCTTT.

The gene calls are TRBV19 and TRBJ2-1, with a weak D call TRBD2 (7 bases). V lost 8 bases to trimming and J lost 10 bases, with 21 bases between them. This CDR3 has 14 residues. In germline, CDR1 is LNHDA, CDR2 SQIVND (reference sequence). CDR3 nucleotide sequence: TGTGCCAGTCGAACTAAGGCGGGGGCGAAAGAGCAGTTCTTC. Translating it yields CASRTKAGAKEQFF.

There are a few counts of this clone. This chain joins TRBV5-4 and TRBJ1-1; 7 bases fit TRBD1. The germline V gene has CDR1 SGHNT and CDR2 YYREEE (reference sequence). This CDR3 has 15 amino acids. The V and J ends lost 4 bases and 5 bases, in that order; junction bases with no gene match: 11. CDR3 DNA: TGTGCCAGCAGCCTCAGACAGGGAAGGGGGACTGAAGCTTTCTTT. Amino acids: CASSLRQGRGTEAFF.

The rearrangement joins TRBV19 to TRBJ1-2, with 8 positions matching TRBD1. Germline lookup yields CDR1 LNHDA and CDR2 SQIVND (reference sequence). J lost 5 bases, V lost 2 bases, and 4 bases had no gene match. The CDR3 is made up of 14 amino acids. The CDR3 DNA follows: TGTGCCAGTAGTATACCCGGGACAGGATATGGCTACACCTTC. Protein: CASSIPGTGYGYTF.

As to this clone: Different DNA sequences within this sample yield the same CDR3. The V call is TRBV9, the J call TRBJ1-4; perhaps TRBD1 as D (6 bases). Trimming took off 3 bases at V and 8 bases at J, with 8 bases between the two ends. Germline CDR1 and CDR2: SGDLS and YYNGEE. CDR3 size: 12 residues. This chain's CDR3 is CASSADREKLFF. The CDR3 region has the DNA TGTGCCAGCAGCGCGGACAGAGAAAAACTGTTTTTT.

This sequence joins TRBV7-9 and TRBJ2-1; 9 bases map to TRBD2. The germline gives CDR1 SEHNR, CDR2 FQNEAQ (reference sequence). Losses at the gene ends were 6 bases for V and 6 bases for J; bases not matched to a gene: 9. CDR3 length equals 15 residues. This chain's CDR3 is CASSVAGDMGNEQFF. The CDR3 nucleotides are TGTGCCAGCAGTGTAGCGGGAGATATGGGCAATGAGCAGTTCTTC.

In its sample, this clone was seen a few times. V usage is TRBV19 and J usage is TRBJ1-5; 9 bases agree with TRBD1. J lost 6 bases, V lost 3 bases, and 6 bases had no gene match. The CDR3 extends over 15 amino acids. Germline CDR1 is LNHDA and CDR2 is SQIVND (reference sequence). CDR3 residues: CASSIFGTGSQPQHF. CDR3 DNA sequence: TGTGCCAGTAGTATCTTTGGGACAGGGAGTCAGCCCCAGCATTTT.

The genes are TRBV13 and TRBJ2-1, with a possible D match to TRBD2 (6 bases). The germline V gene encodes CDR1 PRHDT and CDR2 FYEKMQ (reference sequence). The length of the CDR3 is 15 residues. Trimming removed 1 base at V and 6 bases at J, with 13 bases between. For the CDR3, the DNA is TGTGCCAGCAGCTTAGTGGAGGGTAATCGCAATGAGCAGTTCTTC. It is translated as CASSLVEGNRNEQFF.

The chain combines TRBV7-2 with TRBJ2-1; 11 bases are shared with TRBD2. The germline V gene has CDR1 SGHTA and CDR2 FQGNSA. Trimming took 3 bases from V and 6 from J; bases not matched to a gene: 4. The CDR3 contains 15 residues. The CDR3, as DNA: TGTGCCAGCAGCTTCGGGCTAGCGGGGGGCAATGAGCAGTTCTTC. Amino acid sequence: CASSFGLAGGNEQFF.

This clone was counted a few times. The rearrangement uses TRBV15 and TRBJ2-2; TRBD2 is a possible D gene (6 bases). The V end lost 1 base, the J end lost 5 bases, and 14 bases lay between the germline ends. The germline gives CDR1 LNHNV, CDR2 YYDKDF (reference sequence). The CDR3 has 16 residues. CDR3 region: CATSRGREPGTGELFF. The CDR3, as DNA: TGTGCCACCAGCAGAGGTCGGGAGCCCGGGACCGGGGAGCTGTTTTTT.

V and J are TRBV12-5 and TRBJ1-5; no clear D. The V end lost 0 bases, the J end lost 0 bases, and 12 bases lay between the germline ends. Germline V gene data show CDR1 as LGHNT and CDR2 as FRNRAP. The CDR3 contains 17 residues. CDR3 region: CASGLVRPRDSNQPQHF. CDR3 sequence (DNA): TGTGCTAGTGGTTTGGTCAGGCCGCGGGATAGCAATCAGCCCCAGCATTTT.

This clone was picked up a small number of times. V and J are TRBV27 and TRBJ1-4; D perhaps matches TRBD1 (5 bases). The germline CDR1 and CDR2 sequences are MNHEY and SMNVEV (reference sequence). With 5 bases removed from V and 4 bases from J, the gap between germline ends came to 11 bases. The CDR3 runs to 14 residues. The CDR3 region has the DNA TGTGCCAGCAGTGAGGGACTCAGTAATGAAAAACTGTTTTTT. Encoded protein: CASSEGLSNEKLFF. Variable domain in full (rest from reference TRBV27 and TRBJ1-4): EAQVTQNPRYLITVTGKKLTVTCSQNMNHEYMSWYRQDPGLGLRQIYYSMNVEVTDKGDVPEGYKVSRKEKRNFPLILESPSPNQTSLYFCASSEGLSNEKLFFGSGTQLSVL.

The chain is built from TRBV30 and TRBJ1-1, with a tentative D call TRBD1 (6 bases). Trimming shortened V by 2 bases and J by 5 bases, and 9 bases separated the two germline ends. Germline V CDR1 and CDR2: GTSNPN, SVGIG (reference sequence). The CDR3 runs 12 residues. The CDR3 DNA reads as TGTGCCTGGAGTCAGGGGTGGACTGAAGCTTTCTTT. This codes for CAWSQGWTEAFF.

The V and J genes are TRBV27 and TRBJ1-4, with no clear D. Per germline, CDR1 MNHEY and CDR2 SMNVEV (reference sequence). CDR3 size: 15 residues. Deletions cut 6 bases from V and 6 bases from J, with 17 bases between. The CDR3 sequence is CASSPTGVRDEKLFF. DNA for the CDR3: TGTGCCAGCAGCCCCACCGGGGTACGTGATGAAAAACTGTTTTTT.

The V gene is TRBV6-1, the J gene TRBJ1-1, with 7 bases lining up with TRBD1. The ends lost 5 bases at V and 5 bases at J; junction bases unmatched: 2. The CDR3 runs 12 residues. The germline V gene encodes CDR1 MNHNS and CDR2 SASEGT. The CDR3 nucleotides read TGTGCCAGCAGTTCAGGGGGAACTGAAGCTTTCTTT. Protein product: CASSSGGTEAFF.

The chain is built from TRBV13 and TRBJ2-7; TRBD1 matches at 10 bases. With 6 bases clipped from V and 5 bases from J, the junction kept 7 bases outside the gene matches. Germline V gene lookup returns CDR1 PRHDT and CDR2 FYEKMQ (reference sequence). The CDR3 has 14 residues. The CDR3 DNA reads as TGTGCCAGCAGGTATACAGGACAGGGGGACGAGCAGTACTTC. This sequence encodes CASRYTGQGDEQYF.

This clone was detected only a few times. J is TRBJ1-5 and V is TRBV30, with D maybe TRBD1 (6 bases). Trimming left V 0 bases short and J 2 bases short, with 14 bases between. The CDR3 has 16 amino acids. The germline V gene encodes CDR1 GTSNPN and CDR2 SVGIG (reference sequence). This CDR3 reads CAWSVPAGAGNQPQHF. The CDR3 region has the DNA TGTGCCTGGAGTGTTCCCGCAGGGGCCGGCAATCAGCCCCAGCATTTT.

J is TRBJ2-1 and V is TRBV5-4; a possible D gene is TRBD2 (5 bases). From germline, CDR1 is SGHNT and CDR2 YYREEE (reference sequence). Trimming pared 4 bases from V and 3 bases from J, leaving 11 bases between. This CDR3 region has 14 residues. The CDR3 DNA sequence: TGTGCCAGCAGCCCCGACTACAACTACAATGAGCAGTTCTTC. Translating it yields CASSPDYNYNEQFF.

This clone turned up a few times. This chain connects TRBV6-6 to TRBJ1-2, with a weak D call TRBD1 (5 bases). Trimming cost V 0 bases and J 2 bases, with 7 bases left between them. The CDR3 covers 14 residues. CDR1 and CDR2 (germline): MNHNY, SVGAGI (reference sequence). The CDR3 sequence is CASSYSKGNYGYTF. As DNA, the CDR3 is TGTGCCAGCAGTTACTCGAAGGGGAACTATGGCTACACCTTC.

This clone was found a few times. This chain links TRBV6-5 with TRBJ2-7, with D maybe TRBD1 (6 bases). The CDR3 length is 15 residues. Germline values: CDR1 MNHEY, CDR2 SVGAGI. Trimming stripped 2 bases from V and 0 bases from J, with 11 bases between. The CDR3 DNA is TGTGCCAGCAGTTACATGGGGGCTACCTCCTACGAGCAGTACTTC. Its protein is CASSYMGATSYEQYF.

The chain links TRBV5-8 to TRBJ1-2; the D gene is possibly TRBD1 (6 bases). V was trimmed by 6 bases and J by 4 bases, leaving 7 bases between them. Germline V gene lookup returns CDR1 SGHTS and CDR2 YDEGEE. The CDR3 sequence is 11 residues long. The chain's CDR3 is CASNRVYGYTF. CDR3 bases: TGTGCCAGCAACAGGGTCTATGGCTACACCTTC.

Only a few counts were recorded for this clone. This chain uses TRBV7-2 with TRBJ2-1, with a tentative D call TRBD2 (5 bases). The germline gives CDR1 SGHTA, CDR2 FQGNSA. The CDR3 is 13 amino acids. V shed 0 bases and J shed 5 bases, with 5 bases lying between them. CDR3 region: CASSLALDNEQFF. In DNA form, the CDR3 reads TGTGCCAGCAGCTTAGCACTAGACAATGAGCAGTTCTTC.

This clone has just a few counts. The chain employs TRBV4-2 and TRBJ1-6; maybe TRBD1 (5 bases). Trimming cost V 4 bases and J 5 bases, with 12 bases left between them. The germline V gene encodes CDR1 LGHNA and CDR2 YNFKEQ. The CDR3 has 15 amino acids. As DNA, the CDR3 is TGTGCCAGCAGCCCCCGACAGAGAGATAATTCACCCCTCCACTTT. This sequence encodes CASSPRQRDNSPLHF.

This clone was picked up a small number of times. The gene calls are TRBV19 and TRBJ2-7; 8 bases fit TRBD1. Trimming cost V 6 bases and J 1 base; bases outside gene matches: 5. The CDR3 length is 14 residues. CDR1 and CDR2 from the germline V gene are LNHDA and SQIVND (reference sequence). CDR3 residues: CASRSDRESYEQYF. CDR3 DNA sequence: TGTGCCAGTAGGTCGGACAGGGAATCCTACGAGCAGTACTTC.

The V and J genes are TRBV4-1 and TRBJ2-7; a possible D gene is TRBD1 (6 bases). The CDR3 spans 16 residues. V shed 0 bases and J shed 0 bases, with 12 bases lying between them. In germline, CDR1 is MGHRA, CDR2 YSYEKL. CDR3 loop: CASSQDVGAPSYEQYF. In nucleotides, the CDR3 is TGCGCCAGCAGCCAAGATGTGGGGGCCCCCTCCTACGAGCAGTACTTC.

The rearrangement uses TRBV9 and TRBJ2-1; 7 bases fit TRBD1. Germline V gene data show CDR1 as SGDLS and CDR2 as YYNGEE. Trimming cost V 3 bases and J 5 bases; bases outside gene matches: 2. This CDR3 has 13 residues. CDR3 amino acids: CASSGTGDNEQFF. The CDR3 nucleotides are TGTGCCAGCAGCGGCACAGGGGACAATGAGCAGTTCTTC.

The rearrangement links TRBV6-5 to TRBJ1-2, with D unresolved. Deletions cut 0 bases from V and 7 bases from J, with 12 bases between. CDR1 MNHEY and CDR2 SVGAGI come from the germline V gene. The CDR3 runs to 14 residues. CDR3 DNA: TGTGCCAGCAGTTACTCGATAGCGGGGTCTGGCTACACCTTC. Amino acid sequence: CASSYSIAGSGYTF.

This clone was found a few times. The gene calls are TRBV19 and TRBJ1-4, with 9 nucleotides matching TRBD1. V was pared by 5 bases and J by 5 bases, with 9 bases of the junction left unmatched. The CDR3 length is 16 residues. CDR1 is LNHDA and CDR2 is SQIVND in the germline V gene (reference sequence). CDR3 loop: CASSAAPGQGNEKLFF. The CDR3 DNA is TGTGCCAGTAGTGCGGCCCCGGGACAGGGAAATGAAAAACTGTTTTTT. Together with reference TRBV19 and TRBJ1-4, the CDR3 gives the full variable domain: DGGITQSPKYLFRKEGQNVTLSCEQNLNHDAMYWYRQDPGQGLRLIYYSQIVNDFQKGDIAEGYSVSREKKESFPLTVTSAQKNPTAFYLCASSAAPGQGNEKLFFGSGTQLSVL.